These 8 T cell receptor beta chains share one sample of origin, sequenced in a study of T-cell reconstitution after alpha-beta-depleted transplantation in children. Preparing the TCRbeta library involved the use of unique molecular identifiers. TCRdb reanalysed the PCR reads using MiXCR and keeps one entry per CDR3 protein. Among approximately 290,000 distinct CDR3 sequences listed, roughly 10% were seen once. Source: peripheral blood, taken 180 days after TCRalphabeta/CD19-depleted stem cell transplant. The receptors were gathered from a male patient aged 2 to 10 who had a stem cell transplant for chronic granulomatous disease, so the T cells may come from the graft donor.

There are many counts of this clonotype. This chain links TRBV6-5 with TRBJ2-5; D call uncertain. The V end was cut by 0 bases, the J end by 2 bases, with 7 bases between. Germline V gene lookup returns CDR1 MNHEY and CDR2 SVGAGI. The CDR3 is 14 residues long. This chain's CDR3 is CASSYSELQETQYF. DNA for the CDR3: TGTGCCAGCAGTTACTCCGAGTTACAAGAGACCCAGTACTTC.

There are many counts of this clonotype. CDR3 residues: CSVLGQPFSYEQYF. DNA for the CDR3: TGCAGTGTTTTGGGACAGCCCTTTTCCTACGAGCAGTACTTC. This chain uses TRBV20-1 with TRBJ2-7, with 7 bases that match TRBD1. Germline CDR1 is DFQATT and CDR2 is SNEGSKA (reference sequence). V lost 7 bases, J lost 1 base, and 10 bases stayed unmatched. This CDR3 has 14 amino acids.

There are a few counts of this clonotype. The V call is TRBV30, the J call TRBJ1-1, with D unclear. CDR1 and CDR2 (germline): GTSNPN, SVGIG (reference sequence). V gave up 3 bases and J gave up 1 base, with 12 bases separating them. The CDR3 has 14 residues. The CDR3 loop is CAWSGIKGNTEAFF. The CDR3 DNA is TGTGCCTGGAGCGGTATTAAGGGGAACACTGAAGCTTTCTTT.

This clonotype was picked up many times. This rearrangement joins TRBV11-2 to TRBJ2-1; D unclear. Germline values: CDR1 SGHAT, CDR2 FQNNGV. The length of the CDR3 is 15 residues. V was shortened by 1 base and J by 5 bases, with 12 bases between the two germline ends. The CDR3 DNA follows: TGTGCCAGCAGCTTAGGTTTGCGGTTAAACAATGAGCAGTTCTTC. It codes for CASSLGLRLNNEQFF.

This clonotype was observed many times. The CDR3 DNA follows: TGCGCCAGCAGCTTGGTGGGGGACCTACCTCGCTACGAGCAGTACTTC. This codes for CASSLVGDLPRYEQYF. This chain connects TRBV5-1 to TRBJ2-7, with D possibly called TRBD1 or TRBD2 (5 bases each). The CDR3 runs to 16 residues. Trimming pared 0 bases from V and 3 bases from J, leaving 16 bases between. The germline CDR1 and CDR2 sequences are SGHRS and YFSETQ.

The table lists this clonotype with many counts. The V and J genes are TRBV15 and TRBJ1-3; D is ambiguous. V dropped 0 bases and J dropped 0 bases, with 9 bases sitting between them. This CDR3 region has 16 residues. From germline, CDR1 is LNHNV and CDR2 YYDKDF (reference sequence). This CDR3 reads CATSRESGSSGNTIYF. CDR3 DNA sequence: TGTGCCACCAGCAGAGAAAGTGGCAGCTCTGGAAACACCATATATTTT.

This clonotype appeared many times. The chain has TRBV20-1 and TRBJ2-6; D call uncertain. V gave up 5 bases and J gave up 4 bases, with 9 bases separating them. CDR1 is DFQATT, CDR2 SNEGSKA, per germline (reference sequence). The length of the CDR3 is 13 residues. In nucleotides, the CDR3 is TGCAGTGCTGGATCTACAGGGGCCAACGTCCTGACTTTC. Translation: CSAGSTGANVLTF.

This clonotype was picked up many times. The rearrangement joins TRBV28 to TRBJ1-6; 7 bases align to TRBD1. J was trimmed by 4 bases and V by 6 bases; bases with no gene match: 3. This CDR3 region has 14 residues. In germline, CDR1 is MDHEN, CDR2 SYDVKM. As DNA, the CDR3 is TGTGCCAGCAGGATGACAGGGTATAATTCACCCCTCCACTTT. Protein product: CASRMTGYNSPLHF.